These 24 T cell receptor beta chains were sequenced from one sample in a study of cytomegalovirus exposure and HLA in healthy donors. Use of 60 Vbeta and 13 Jbeta primers characterized the PCR. TCRdb's table, derived via immunoSEQ multiplex PCR, lists solely in-frame clones and lacks some. In the table there are roughly 130,000 clones, about two thirds of which are singletons. The specimen was PBMCs. The receptors shown here come from a man aged 35 to 55 in good health and CMV-seropositive.

This clone was found once. V usage is TRBV5-3 and J usage is TRBJ2-1; TRBD2 matches 13 bases. TRBV5-3 is identified as an open reading frame with a role that is uncertain. The V gene end was trimmed by 3 bases and the J gene end by 6 bases; junction bases not matched to a gene: 12. The CDR3 spans 18 residues. CDR3 DNA: TGTGCCAGAAGCTCCCAATACCGGACTAGCGGGAGCACCAATGAGCAGTTCTTC. As protein: CARSSQYRTSGSTNEQFF.

The CDR3 bases are TGTGCCAGCTCACCAGGGACAGGGAATTCACCCCTCCACTTT. Protein sequence: CASSPGTGNSPLHF. The chain joins TRBV18 to TRBJ1-6; 9 positions match TRBD1. The CDR3 is 14 residues long. Trimming removed 2 bases from V and 7 bases from J; junction bases left unmatched: 0. CDR1 is KGHSH, CDR2 LQKENI, per germline.

This clone turned up a few times. The gene calls are TRBV5-4 and TRBJ1-2; TRBD1 matches 7 bases. The germline gives CDR1 SGHNT, CDR2 YYREEE (reference sequence). The V segment lost 6 bases and the J segment 1 base; nucleotides outside the gene matches: 9. This CDR3 has 15 amino acids. CDR3 sequence (DNA): TGTGCCAGCACCTTTGGGACAGTGAATAACTATGGCTACACCTTC. Translating gives CASTFGTVNNYGYTF.

The chain recombines TRBV28 with TRBJ1-5, with D hard to call. In germline, CDR1 is MDHEN, CDR2 SYDVKM. This CDR3 has 16 amino acids. V was trimmed by 3 bases and J by 0 bases, leaving 12 bases between them. The CDR3 loop reads CASSFSGLTSNQPQHF. The CDR3 region has the DNA TGTGCCAGCAGTTTCTCGGGTCTGACTAGCAATCAGCCCCAGCATTTT.

This clone showed up just a few times. The V call is TRBV5-1, the J call TRBJ2-5; D may be TRBD1 (6 bases). This CDR3 has 13 residues. Trimming shortened V by 1 base and J by 5 bases, and 9 bases separated the two germline ends. Germline CDR1 is SGHRS and CDR2 is YFSETQ. DNA for the CDR3: TGCGCCAGCAGCTTGACAGGGTTGGAGACCCAGTACTTC. Encoded protein: CASSLTGLETQYF.

This rearrangement joins TRBV10-2 to TRBJ2-1; possible D gene TRBD1, 6 bases. The CDR3 covers 12 residues. The V gene's germline CDR1 is WSHSY and CDR2 SAAADI. The V gene lost 6 bases and the J gene lost 7 bases, with 10 bases spanning the gap. The chain's CDR3 is CASRPTGNEQFF. The CDR3 nucleotides read TGCGCCAGCAGGCCCACAGGGAATGAGCAGTTCTTC.

The J gene is TRBJ1-1, the V gene TRBV7-8, with TRBD1 as a possible D gene (6 bases). The CDR3 is 15 residues long. The germline V gene encodes CDR1 SGHVS and CDR2 FQNEAQ. Trimming stripped 0 bases from V and 3 bases from J, with 11 bases between. The CDR3 here is CASSLAGHLYTEAFF. CDR3 DNA: TGTGCCAGCAGCTTAGCGGGACACCTTTACACTGAAGCTTTCTTT.

The genes are TRBV4-1 and TRBJ2-3; TRBD2 aligns across 11 bases. CDR3 size: 16 residues. Trimming cost V 3 bases and J 4 bases; bases outside gene matches: 6. Germline V gene lookup returns CDR1 MGHRA and CDR2 YSYEKL. The CDR3 is CASSHLSGRAADTQYF. The CDR3 DNA reads as TGCGCCAGCAGCCACCTTAGCGGGAGGGCCGCAGATACGCAGTATTTT.

J is TRBJ2-1 and V is TRBV19, with 8 positions matching TRBD2. V was clipped by 9 bases and J by 6 bases; unmatched bases: 16. There are 16 residues in the CDR3. The V gene's germline CDR1 is LNHDA and CDR2 SQIVND (reference sequence). The CDR3 DNA sequence: TGTGCCAGCTCTGCCCTAGGTAGCGGGACGATCAATGAGCAGTTCTTC. It specifies CASSALGSGTINEQFF.

This chain links TRBV9 with TRBJ2-3; tentative D call: TRBD2 (6 bases). This CDR3 spans 14 amino acids. V was clipped by 3 bases and J by 4 bases, with 12 bases between them. The V gene's germline CDR1 is SGDLS and CDR2 YYNGEE. In nucleotides, the CDR3 is TGTGCCAGCAGCGCGAGACTAGTCGCAGATACGCAGTATTTT. This sequence encodes CASSARLVADTQYF.

This clone appeared a few times. This sequence joins TRBV6-5 and TRBJ1-3; D perhaps matches TRBD1 (5 bases). CDR3 length: 15 amino acids. Trimming took 2 bases from V and 4 from J, leaving 12 bases between them. Germline V CDR1 and CDR2: MNHEY, SVGAGI. The CDR3 here is CASSYGGVGGNTIYF. The CDR3 DNA reads as TGTGCCAGCAGTTACGGAGGGGTAGGCGGAAACACCATATATTTT.

This clone was recorded once. V is TRBV19 and J is TRBJ2-2, with TRBD1 matching over 7 bases. Germline CDR1 and CDR2: LNHDA and SQIVND (reference sequence). The CDR3 loop spans 16 amino acids. With V trimmed by 6 bases and J by 0 bases, 7 bases remained unmatched. CDR3 residues: CASRRDRVANTGELFF. The CDR3 DNA is TGTGCCAGTAGGAGGGACAGAGTTGCGAACACCGGGGAGCTGTTTTTT.

The rearrangement links TRBV6-1 to TRBJ1-6; D might be TRBD1 (6 bases). Looked up from germline, CDR1 is MNHNS and CDR2 is SASEGT. The length of the CDR3 is 17 residues. The V end lost 2 bases, the J end lost 7 bases, and 18 bases lay between the germline ends. CDR3 sequence reads: CASSELGGAPRNSPLHF. CDR3 coding DNA: TGTGCCAGCAGTGAACTGGGGGGGGCCCCCAGGAATTCACCCCTCCACTTT.

The CDR3 DNA is TGTGCCAGCAGTGATCGGCAAAAAGGGACAGGGGTTCAGCCCCAGCATTTT. It codes for CASSDRQKGTGVQPQHF. The gene calls are TRBV6-1 and TRBJ1-5; 10 bases are a match to TRBD1. Germline values: CDR1 MNHNS, CDR2 SASEGT. Trimming removed 3 bases from V and 6 bases from J; junction bases left unmatched: 11. The CDR3 runs 17 residues.

The chain employs TRBV6-8 and TRBJ2-1; 7 bases are shared with TRBD1. Unmatched junction bases numbered 9, after V lost 11 bases and J lost 2 bases. Germline CDR1 reads MNHGY; CDR2 reads SAAAGT. This CDR3 comprises 14 residues. The CDR3 bases are TGTGCCGACCAAAAGGGGACAGCCTACAATGAGCAGTTCTTC. Translating it yields CADQKGTAYNEQFF.

The V gene is TRBV15, the J gene TRBJ2-7; 7 bases fit TRBD1. Germline V gene sequence: CDR1 LNHNV, CDR2 YYDKDF (reference sequence). The CDR3 loop spans 14 amino acids. J lost 2 bases, V lost 5 bases, and 6 bases had no gene match. CDR3 nucleotide sequence: TGTGCCACCAGCGTAAGGGACAGACCCTACGAGCAGTACTTC. Its protein product is CATSVRDRPYEQYF.

This clone was seen once. J is TRBJ2-5 and V is TRBV5-4; a possible D gene is TRBD1 (5 bases). Per germline, CDR1 SGHNT and CDR2 YYREEE (reference sequence). The CDR3 consists of 13 residues. V dropped 1 base and J dropped 5 bases, with 9 bases sitting between them. The CDR3 is CASSLRGLETQYF. The CDR3 DNA reads as TGTGCCAGCAGCTTGAGGGGTCTGGAGACCCAGTACTTC.

This sequence joins TRBV30 and TRBJ1-2; 9 nucleotides agree with TRBD1. After removal of 0 bases from V and 6 bases from J, the junction contained 5 bases not matched to a gene. CDR3 size: 14 residues. CDR1 and CDR2 from the germline V gene are GTSNPN and SVGIG (reference sequence). CDR3 coding DNA: TGTGCCTGGAGTGTACGGACAGGGGACCATGGCTACACCTTC. Residues: CAWSVRTGDHGYTF.

The V gene is TRBV5-8, the J gene TRBJ1-5; tentative D call: TRBD1 (6 bases). Germline lookup yields CDR1 SGHTS and CDR2 YDEGEE. V lost 2 bases and J lost 6, with 15 bases in between. The CDR3 totals 15 residues. CDR3 sequence (DNA): TGTGCCAGCAGCTTAGGACAGAAGGTCGGTCAGCCCCAGCATTTT. Encoded protein: CASSLGQKVGQPQHF.

Only one count was recorded for this clone. A read error may produce the germline difference seen at one junction end. The gene calls are TRBV29-1 and TRBJ2-7; 9 nucleotides line up with TRBD1. CDR3 size: 16 residues. CDR1 is SQVTM and CDR2 is ANQGSEA in the germline V gene. CDR3 nucleotide sequence: TGCAGCGTTGTAGGAGAGGGGACAGGGTTTCCCTACGGGCAGTACTTC. This encodes CSVVGEGTGFPYGQYF.

J is TRBJ2-1 and V is TRBV19; possibly TRBD1 for D (6 bases). CDR3 size: 12 residues. Per germline, CDR1 LNHDA and CDR2 SQIVND (reference sequence). V lost 6 bases and J lost 7, with 10 bases in between. CDR3 amino acids: CASRPDRNEQFF. CDR3 nucleotide sequence: TGTGCCAGTAGACCGGACAGAAATGAGCAGTTCTTC.

V usage is TRBV7-6 and J usage is TRBJ1-1, with 8 bases that match TRBD1. V shed 5 bases and J 4 bases; nucleotides not matched to a gene: 9. The CDR3 sequence is 15 residues long. Germline V CDR1 and CDR2: SGHVS, FNYEAQ. Here the CDR3 reads CASSPATGVSTEAFF. In DNA form, the CDR3 reads TGTGCCAGCAGCCCCGCGACAGGGGTGAGCACTGAAGCTTTCTTT.

Only a few counts were recorded for this clone. This chain connects TRBV19 to TRBJ1-2; D possibly corresponds to TRBD1 (6 bases). Trimming removed 5 bases at V and 3 bases at J, with 13 bases between. CDR3 length equals 14 residues. Germline assignment: CDR1 LNHDA and CDR2 SQIVND (reference sequence). In nucleotides, the CDR3 is TGTGCCAGTAGTGAACAGGGCCTCTACTATGGCTACACCTTC. The encoded protein is CASSEQGLYYGYTF.

The V gene is TRBV13, the J gene TRBJ2-2; TRBD1 matches at 7 bases. Trimming took 5 bases from V and 4 from J; bases not matched to a gene: 7. This CDR3 spans 15 amino acids. Germline V CDR1 and CDR2: PRHDT, FYEKMQ (reference sequence). CDR3 loop: CASSGIQGFTGELFF. The CDR3 DNA follows: TGTGCCAGCAGCGGCATACAGGGGTTCACCGGGGAGCTGTTTTTT.